This TCR beta chain was sequenced for a study of blood T cell repertoires in COVID-19. Study as a whole: The samples span acute and convalescent COVID-19 from the United States, Italy and Spain. Nucleic acid was either cDNA or gDNA, and it came from T cells, B-cell-depleted T cells, or PBMCs.

Germline V gene data show CDR1 as SGHRS and CDR2 as YFSETQ. CDR3 length: 14 residues. V was shortened by 5 bases and J by 3 bases, with 14 bases between the two germline ends. Original processing notes: Amplification from reference gene primers served as the basis for estimated nucleated cell counts. Sequenced by immunoSEQ multiplex PCR; TCRdb stores in-frame clones only, minus some. The DNA was the basis for D and trimming; V, J and clone size are from that table. The data contain about 360,000 clones, around 87% of them singletons. Specimen: peripheral blood. This sequence originates from a human donor in a cohort sampled during active COVID-19. This sequence joins TRBV5-1 and TRBJ1-1; D is unresolved. CDR3 sequence: CASSPAGEDTEAFF. CDR3 DNA sequence: TGCGCCAGCAGTCCTGCCGGGGAGGACACTGAAGCTTTCTTT.